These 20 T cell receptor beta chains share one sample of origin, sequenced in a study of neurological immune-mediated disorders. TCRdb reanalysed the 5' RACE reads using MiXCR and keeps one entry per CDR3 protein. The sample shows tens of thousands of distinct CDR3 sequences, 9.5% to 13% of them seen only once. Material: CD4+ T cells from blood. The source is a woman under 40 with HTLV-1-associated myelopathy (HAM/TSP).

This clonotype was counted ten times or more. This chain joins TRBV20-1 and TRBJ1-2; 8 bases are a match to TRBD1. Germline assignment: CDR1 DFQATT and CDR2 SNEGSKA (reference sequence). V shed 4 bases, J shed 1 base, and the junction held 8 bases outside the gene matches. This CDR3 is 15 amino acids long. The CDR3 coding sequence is TGCAGTGCTACCAGACAGGGGACCTTTAACTATGGCTACACCTTC. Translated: CSATRQGTFNYGYTF.

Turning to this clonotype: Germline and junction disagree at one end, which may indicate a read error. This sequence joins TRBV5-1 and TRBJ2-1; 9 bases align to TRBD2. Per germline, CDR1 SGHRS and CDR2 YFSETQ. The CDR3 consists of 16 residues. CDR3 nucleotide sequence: TGCGCAAGCAGCGCGAAAGGGACTAGCAATGACAATGAGCAGTTCTTC. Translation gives CASSAKGTSNDNEQFF.

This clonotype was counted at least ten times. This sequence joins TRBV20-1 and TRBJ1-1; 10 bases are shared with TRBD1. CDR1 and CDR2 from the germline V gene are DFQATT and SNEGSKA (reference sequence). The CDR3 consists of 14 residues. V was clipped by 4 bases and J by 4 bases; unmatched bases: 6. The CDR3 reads CSAIGTGVSTEAFF. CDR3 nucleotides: TGCAGTGCTATCGGGACAGGGGTAAGCACTGAAGCTTTCTTT.

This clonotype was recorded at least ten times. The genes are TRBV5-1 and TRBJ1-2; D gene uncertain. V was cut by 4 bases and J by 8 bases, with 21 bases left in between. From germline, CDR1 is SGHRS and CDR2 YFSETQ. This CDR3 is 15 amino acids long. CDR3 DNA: TGCGCCAGCAGCACGGGGTCCCTTTCGTCGGGAGGCTACACCTTC. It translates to CASSTGSLSSGGYTF.

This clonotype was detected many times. CDR3 DNA sequence: TGCGCCAGCAGCTTCACAGGGCTGGCCACTGAAGCTTTCTTT. Amino acid sequence: CASSFTGLATEAFF. V is TRBV5-1 and J is TRBJ1-1, with a tentative D call TRBD1 (6 bases). V was cut by 2 bases and J by 4 bases, with 12 bases left in between. This CDR3 contains 14 residues. Germline lookup yields CDR1 SGHRS and CDR2 YFSETQ.

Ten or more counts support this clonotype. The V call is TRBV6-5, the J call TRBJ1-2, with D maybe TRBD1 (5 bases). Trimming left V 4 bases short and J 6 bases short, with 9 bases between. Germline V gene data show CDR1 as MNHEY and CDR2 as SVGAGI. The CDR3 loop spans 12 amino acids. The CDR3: CASSSTTDGYTF. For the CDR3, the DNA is TGTGCCAGCAGTTCCACGACAGATGGCTACACCTTC.

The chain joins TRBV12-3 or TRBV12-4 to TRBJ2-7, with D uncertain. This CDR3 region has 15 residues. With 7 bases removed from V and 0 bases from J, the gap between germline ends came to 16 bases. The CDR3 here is CASINPDPSSYEQYF. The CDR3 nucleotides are TGTGCCAGCATAAATCCGGACCCGAGCTCCTACGAGCAGTACTTC.

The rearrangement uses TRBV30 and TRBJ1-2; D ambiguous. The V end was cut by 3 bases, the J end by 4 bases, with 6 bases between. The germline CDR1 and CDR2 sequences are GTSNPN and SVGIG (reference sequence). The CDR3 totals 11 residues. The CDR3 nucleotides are TGTGCCTGGAGCGGCGGCTATGGCTACACCTTC. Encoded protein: CAWSGGYGYTF. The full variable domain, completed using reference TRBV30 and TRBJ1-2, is SQTIHQWPATLVQPVGSPLSLECTVEGTSNPNLYWYRQAAGRGLQLLFYSVGIGQISSEVPQNLSASRPQDRQFILSSKKLLLSDSGFYLCAWSGGYGYTFGSGTRLTVV.

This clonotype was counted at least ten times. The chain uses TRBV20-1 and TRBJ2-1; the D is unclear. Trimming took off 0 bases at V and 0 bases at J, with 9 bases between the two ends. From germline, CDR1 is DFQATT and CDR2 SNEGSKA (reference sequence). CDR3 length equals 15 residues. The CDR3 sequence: CSARDYLRSYNEQFF. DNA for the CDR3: TGCAGTGCTAGAGATTACCTACGCTCCTACAATGAGCAGTTCTTC.

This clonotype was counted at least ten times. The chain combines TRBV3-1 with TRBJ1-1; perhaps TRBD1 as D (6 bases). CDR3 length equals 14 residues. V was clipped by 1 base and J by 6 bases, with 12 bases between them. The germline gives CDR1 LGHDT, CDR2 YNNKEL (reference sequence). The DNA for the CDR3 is TGTGCCAGCAGCCAAGTTCAGGGGTTGGCTGAAGCTTTCTTT. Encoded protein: CASSQVQGLAEAFF.

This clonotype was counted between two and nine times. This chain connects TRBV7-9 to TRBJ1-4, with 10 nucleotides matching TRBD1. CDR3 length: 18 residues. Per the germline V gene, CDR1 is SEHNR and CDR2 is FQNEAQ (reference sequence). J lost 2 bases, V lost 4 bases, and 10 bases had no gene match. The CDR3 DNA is TGTGCCAGCAGCTCCCGACCCCCGGGACAGGGGACTAATGAAAAACTGTTTTTT. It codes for CASSSRPPGQGTNEKLFF.

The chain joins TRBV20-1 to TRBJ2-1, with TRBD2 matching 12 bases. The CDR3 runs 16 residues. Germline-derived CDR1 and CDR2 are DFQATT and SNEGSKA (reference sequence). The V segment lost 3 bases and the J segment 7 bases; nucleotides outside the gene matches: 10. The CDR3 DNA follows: TGCAGTGCTAGGGTTTCTAGCGGGGGGGTTGGAAATGAGCAGTTCTTC. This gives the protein CSARVSSGGVGNEQFF.

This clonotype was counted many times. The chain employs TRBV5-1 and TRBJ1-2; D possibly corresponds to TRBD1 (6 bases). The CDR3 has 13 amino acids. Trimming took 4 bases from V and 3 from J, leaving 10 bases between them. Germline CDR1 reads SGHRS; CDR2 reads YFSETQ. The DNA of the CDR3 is TGCGCCAGCAGCCAACAGGGCCACTATGGCTACACCTTC. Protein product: CASSQQGHYGYTF.

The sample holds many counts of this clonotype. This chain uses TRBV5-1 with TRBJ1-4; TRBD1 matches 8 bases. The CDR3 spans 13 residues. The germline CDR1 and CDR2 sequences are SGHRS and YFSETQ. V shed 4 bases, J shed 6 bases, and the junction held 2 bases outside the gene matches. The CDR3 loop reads CASSLGQDEKLFF. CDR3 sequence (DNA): TGCGCCAGCAGCCTGGGACAGGATGAAAAACTGTTTTTT.

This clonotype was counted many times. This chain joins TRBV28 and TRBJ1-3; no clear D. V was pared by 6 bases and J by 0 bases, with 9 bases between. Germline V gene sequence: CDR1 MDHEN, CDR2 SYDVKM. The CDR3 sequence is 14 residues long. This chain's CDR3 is CASSIGASGNTIYF. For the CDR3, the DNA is TGTGCCAGCAGCATAGGAGCCTCTGGAAACACCATATATTTT.

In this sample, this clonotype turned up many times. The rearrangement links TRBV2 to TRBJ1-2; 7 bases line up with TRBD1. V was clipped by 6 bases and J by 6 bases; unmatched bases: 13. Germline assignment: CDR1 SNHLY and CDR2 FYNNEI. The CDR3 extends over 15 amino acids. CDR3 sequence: CASREYQDRPDGYTF. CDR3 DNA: TGTGCCAGCAGGGAATATCAGGACAGGCCTGATGGCTACACCTTC.

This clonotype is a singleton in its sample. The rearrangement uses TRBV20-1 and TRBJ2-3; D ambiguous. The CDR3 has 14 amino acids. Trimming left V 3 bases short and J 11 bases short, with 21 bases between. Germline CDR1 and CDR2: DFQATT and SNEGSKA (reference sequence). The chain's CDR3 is CSARDRNPYNEQYF. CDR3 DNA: TGCAGTGCTAGGGACCGCAACCCCTACAATGAGCAGTATTTT.

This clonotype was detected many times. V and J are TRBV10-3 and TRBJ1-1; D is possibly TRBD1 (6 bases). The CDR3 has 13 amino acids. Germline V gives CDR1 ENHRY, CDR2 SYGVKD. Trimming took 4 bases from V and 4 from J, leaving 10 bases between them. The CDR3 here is CAISGGRGTEAFF. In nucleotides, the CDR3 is TGTGCCATCAGTGGGGGGCGCGGCACTGAAGCTTTCTTT.

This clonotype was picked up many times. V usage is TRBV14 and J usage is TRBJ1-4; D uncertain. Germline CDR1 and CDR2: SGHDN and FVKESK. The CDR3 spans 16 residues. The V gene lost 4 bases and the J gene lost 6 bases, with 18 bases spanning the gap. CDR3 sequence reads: CASSRPAARGDEKLFF. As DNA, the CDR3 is TGTGCCAGCAGCCGCCCGGCCGCTCGGGGAGATGAAAAACTGTTTTTT.

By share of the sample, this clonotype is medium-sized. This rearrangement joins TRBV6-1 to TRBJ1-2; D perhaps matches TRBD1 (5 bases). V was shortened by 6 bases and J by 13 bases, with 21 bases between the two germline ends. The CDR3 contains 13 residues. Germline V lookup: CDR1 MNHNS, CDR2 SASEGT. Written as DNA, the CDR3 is TGTGCCAGCAGCGCTACCGGGACGACGGAGGGCACCTTC. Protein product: CASSATGTTEGTF.